Shown below are 19 T cell receptor beta chains from a single sample sequenced in a study of T cell responses to AZD1222 COVID-19 vaccine. Clones were read by immunoSEQ multiplex PCR, and TCRdb kept only the in-frame ones, dropping some. The sample has around 140,000 clones; 92% are singletons. This sample comprised peripheral blood, obtained on day 0 of AZD1222 vaccination. These receptor sequences come from an adult in good health.

This CDR3 is CASSPPTLPGEQYF. The CDR3, as DNA: TGTGCCAGCTCACCCCCCACCCTTCCGGGGGAGCAGTACTTC. The V call is TRBV18, the J call TRBJ2-7; maybe TRBD2 (5 bases). CDR3 length equals 14 residues. V was cut by 3 bases and J by 7 bases, with 16 bases left in between. Germline CDR1 is KGHSH and CDR2 is LQKENI.

V gene TRBV7-8 combines with J gene TRBJ2-5; D is uncertain. The length of the CDR3 is 12 residues. The germline V gene encodes CDR1 SGHVS and CDR2 FQNEAQ. Trimming left V 5 bases short and J 5 bases short, with 9 bases between. The CDR3 DNA follows: TGTGCCAGCAGCGCCCCGATGGAGACCCAGTACTTC. Protein product: CASSAPMETQYF.

V and J are TRBV4-1 and TRBJ2-7; D is perhaps TRBD1 (5 bases). In germline, CDR1 is MGHRA, CDR2 YSYEKL. CDR3 length: 16 residues. V lost 1 base to trimming and J lost 3 bases, with 16 bases between them. The CDR3 loop reads CASSQAHWAQGYEQYF. The CDR3 DNA sequence: TGCGCCAGCAGCCAAGCCCACTGGGCGCAGGGCTACGAGCAGTACTTC.

The chain is built from TRBV13 and TRBJ2-3; 9 bases are shared with TRBD1. CDR1 and CDR2 (germline): PRHDT, FYEKMQ (reference sequence). The CDR3 consists of 16 residues. J lost 2 bases, V lost 5 bases, and 8 bases had no gene match. The CDR3 here is CASSPQTGGYTDTQYF. The DNA of the CDR3 is TGTGCCAGCAGCCCACAGACAGGGGGTTACACAGATACGCAGTATTTT.

The V gene is TRBV6-2 or TRBV6-3, the J gene TRBJ1-5, with D possibly being TRBD1 (5 bases). Trimming left V 6 bases short and J 0 bases short, with 18 bases between. CDR1 is MNHEY, CDR2 SVGEGT, per germline. The CDR3 is made up of 17 amino acids. CDR3 sequence (DNA): TGTGCCAGCAGACCTCTGGGGGGGAGTTATAGCAATCAGCCCCAGCATTTT. Translation gives CASRPLGGSYSNQPQHF.

This clone showed up just once. Here the CDR3 reads CASSLVVQNEQYF. Written as DNA, the CDR3 is TGCGCCAGCAGCTTGGTAGTACAAAACGAGCAGTACTTC. The J gene is TRBJ2-7, the V gene TRBV5-1; no firm D call. V was cut by 0 bases and J by 5 bases, with 9 bases left in between. This CDR3 region has 13 residues. The germline V gene has CDR1 SGHRS and CDR2 YFSETQ.

This clone was recorded only once. V usage is TRBV7-2 and J usage is TRBJ1-3; D call uncertain. CDR1 and CDR2 from the germline V gene are SGHTA and FQGNSA. Trimming pared 5 bases from V and 0 bases from J, leaving 11 bases between. The CDR3 loop spans 15 amino acids. For the CDR3, the DNA is TGTGCCAGCAGCCCTCACAGAGACTCTGGAAACACCATATATTTT. This encodes CASSPHRDSGNTIYF.

CDR3 sequence: CASSQTQSSGTIGQAFF. CDR3 bases: TGCGCCAGCAGCCAAACCCAGTCGTCCGGGACAATTGGTCAAGCTTTCTTT. The chain uses TRBV4-1 and TRBJ1-1, with D possibly matching TRBD1 (6 bases). This CDR3 comprises 17 residues. Germline-derived CDR1 and CDR2 are MGHRA and YSYEKL. Trimming took 2 bases from V and 9 from J, leaving 25 bases between them.

In nucleotides, the CDR3 is TGTGCCAGCAGCTCCCCTAGCAGTACGCTAGCCAAAAACATTCAGTACTTC. The encoded protein is CASSSPSSTLAKNIQYF. V gene TRBV5-5 combines with J gene TRBJ2-4, with a tentative D call TRBD2 (5 bases). Trimming removed 3 bases at V and 0 bases at J, with 16 bases between. From germline, CDR1 is SGHKS and CDR2 YYEKEE (reference sequence). CDR3 size: 17 residues.

The CDR3 loop is CASSLRRGETQYF. The DNA of the CDR3 is TGTGCCAGCAGCTTAAGACGGGGAGAGACCCAGTACTTC. The gene calls are TRBV7-2 and TRBJ2-5, with D tentatively TRBD2 (5 bases). The CDR3 runs 13 residues. The germline CDR1 and CDR2 sequences are SGHTA and FQGNSA. V was trimmed by 2 bases and J by 4 bases, leaving 8 bases between them.

The rearrangement links TRBV7-9 to TRBJ1-4; D not resolved. With 1 base removed from V and 4 bases from J, the gap between germline ends came to 10 bases. Germline CDR1 SEHNR, CDR2 FQNEAQ (reference sequence). The CDR3 length is 15 residues. In nucleotides, the CDR3 is TGTGCCAGCAGCTTAGGTTCCAGCATTAATGAAAAACTGTTTTTT. This encodes CASSLGSSINEKLFF.

The chain is built from TRBV28 and TRBJ1-6; D is uncertain. Germline V gene data show CDR1 as MDHEN and CDR2 as SYDVKM. The CDR3 runs to 14 residues. V was cut by 5 bases and J by 6 bases, with 11 bases left in between. The CDR3 loop is CASSPNHRNSPLHF. The CDR3 nucleotides are TGTGCCAGCAGTCCCAACCACCGTAATTCACCCCTCCACTTT.

CDR3 residues: CASSSDRWKTQYF. Written as DNA, the CDR3 is TGTGCCAGCAGTTCCGACAGGTGGAAGACCCAGTACTTC. The chain combines TRBV7-9 with TRBJ2-5, with D perhaps TRBD1 (6 bases). This CDR3 region has 13 residues. V lost 6 bases and J 6 bases, leaving 14 bases between the germline ends. CDR1 is SEHNR and CDR2 is FQNEAQ in the germline V gene (reference sequence).

V is TRBV6-1 and J is TRBJ2-7, with D uncertain. Germline lookup yields CDR1 MNHNS and CDR2 SASEGT. Between the trimmed V and J ends, which lost 2 bases and 4 bases, there was a span of 9 bases. This CDR3 region has 13 residues. DNA of the CDR3: TGTGCCAGCAGTGAAACTGTCGGGTACGAGCAGTACTTC. Translated, it gives CASSETVGYEQYF.

The DNA for the CDR3 is TGTGCCAGCAGCTTAGGCGTCCACGAGCAGTACTTC. It yields the protein CASSLGVHEQYF. The chain is built from TRBV7-2 and TRBJ2-7; unclear D gene. Deletions cut 1 base from V and 5 bases from J, with 6 bases between. Germline V gene lookup returns CDR1 SGHTA and CDR2 FQGNSA. The CDR3 length is 12 residues.

J is TRBJ2-1 and V is TRBV5-1; D is possibly TRBD2 (5 bases). Germline V gene lookup returns CDR1 SGHRS and CDR2 YFSETQ. Trimming pared 3 bases from V and 1 base from J, leaving 8 bases between. CDR3 length: 14 amino acids. In DNA, the CDR3 is TGCGCCAGCAGCTCCGGGGATTCCTACAATGAGCAGTTCTTC. Translated, it gives CASSSGDSYNEQFF.

The V gene is TRBV19, the J gene TRBJ2-1; possible D gene TRBD2, 5 bases. Germline V CDR1 and CDR2: LNHDA, SQIVND (reference sequence). Trimming stripped 6 bases from V and 2 bases from J, with 14 bases between. The CDR3 length is 15 residues. CDR3 sequence (DNA): TGTGCCAGTAGCCGGATGGGGAGCCCCTACAATGAGCAGTTCTTC. Translated, it gives CASSRMGSPYNEQFF.

This chain joins TRBV11-3 and TRBJ2-5; D is perhaps TRBD2 (6 bases). Trimming took 5 bases from V and 1 from J, leaving 11 bases between them. This CDR3 is built from 14 residues. Germline V gene data show CDR1 as SGHNT and CDR2 as YENEEA. The CDR3 sequence: CASSPNGGQETQYF. CDR3 nucleotide sequence: TGTGCCAGCAGCCCAAACGGGGGCCAAGAGACCCAGTACTTC.

J is TRBJ2-7 and V is TRBV19; possible D gene TRBD1, 7 bases. V was shortened by 3 bases and J by 3 bases, with 15 bases between the two germline ends. The length of the CDR3 is 15 residues. CDR1 and CDR2 from the germline V gene are LNHDA and SQIVND (reference sequence). As DNA, the CDR3 is TGTGCCAGTAGTATGGGTACCAGGGGGGTCTACGAGCAGTACTTC. The encoded protein is CASSMGTRGVYEQYF.